This record covers a single T cell receptor beta chain. As yet, its antigen is unknown. Donors uniformly comprised healthy Caucasians. A universal primer site was added by template switching, and unique molecular identifiers were carried by the cDNA. In TCRdb, the 5' RACE reads were re-called with MiXCR into one record per CDR3 protein. The sample lists about 1.7 million distinct CDR3 sequences, 25% to 35% occurring once. V dropped 1 base and J dropped 1 base, with 14 bases sitting between them. Germline V CDR1 and CDR2: SQVTM, ANQGSEA. This CDR3 comprises 15 residues. This record comes from a study of identical twins. General study points: Cord blood beta clonotypes that were abundant carried fewer insertions, and memory repertoires showed no such trend. Invariant T cells like MAIT and iNKT could partly confound the zero-insertion analyses.

The source is a newborn girl in good health. Sequencing was carried out using cord blood. The chain combines TRBV29-1 with TRBJ2-7; no clear D gene. CDR3 nucleotide sequence: TGCAGCGTTGAAGCGGCTCGGGCAGGATCCTACGAGCAGTACTTC. Its protein is CSVEAARAGSYEQYF.